This T cell receptor (beta chain) is drawn from a study of T cell repertoires in cytomegalovirus infection. Notes on the study in general: There were HLA-C-restricted CMV-specific TCR beta clonotypes dominating the ex vivo response.

The junction had 13 bases not matched to a gene; V was cut back by 8 bases and J by 11 bases. In germline, CDR1 is MDHEN, CDR2 SYDVKM. The CDR3 contains 13 residues. Note on this clonotype: Its specificity is unknown.

One entry per CDR3 protein, called by TCRdb with MiXCR from the reads. Of fewer than 300,000 distinct CDR3 sequences in the sample, roughly a quarter are singletons; the top ten hold about 15%. Sequenced sample: PBMCs. The source of this sequence is a human donor in good health (CMV status not recorded). Some clones in this sample may be carry-over from other donors' samples. This sequence joins TRBV28 and TRBJ1-1, with 8 nucleotides matching TRBD1. CDR3 sequence reads: CASRTAKTGDAFF. The CDR3 DNA is TGTGCCAGCCGTACAGCTAAGACAGGGGACGCTTTCTTT.